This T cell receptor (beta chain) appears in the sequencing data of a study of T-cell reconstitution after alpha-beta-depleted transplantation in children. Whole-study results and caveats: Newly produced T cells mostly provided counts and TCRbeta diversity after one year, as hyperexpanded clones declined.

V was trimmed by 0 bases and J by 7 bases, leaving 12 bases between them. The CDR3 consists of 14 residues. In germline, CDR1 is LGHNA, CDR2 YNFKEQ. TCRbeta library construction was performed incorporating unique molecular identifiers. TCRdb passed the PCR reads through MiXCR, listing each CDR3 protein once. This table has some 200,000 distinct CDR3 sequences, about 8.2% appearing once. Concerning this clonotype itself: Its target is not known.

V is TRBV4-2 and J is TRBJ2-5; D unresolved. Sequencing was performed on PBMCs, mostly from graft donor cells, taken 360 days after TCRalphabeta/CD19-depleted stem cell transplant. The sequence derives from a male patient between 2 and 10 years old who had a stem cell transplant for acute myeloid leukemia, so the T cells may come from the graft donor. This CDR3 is CASSQELGRWTQYF. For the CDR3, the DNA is TGTGCCAGCAGCCAAGAACTCGGGCGATGGACCCAGTACTTC.